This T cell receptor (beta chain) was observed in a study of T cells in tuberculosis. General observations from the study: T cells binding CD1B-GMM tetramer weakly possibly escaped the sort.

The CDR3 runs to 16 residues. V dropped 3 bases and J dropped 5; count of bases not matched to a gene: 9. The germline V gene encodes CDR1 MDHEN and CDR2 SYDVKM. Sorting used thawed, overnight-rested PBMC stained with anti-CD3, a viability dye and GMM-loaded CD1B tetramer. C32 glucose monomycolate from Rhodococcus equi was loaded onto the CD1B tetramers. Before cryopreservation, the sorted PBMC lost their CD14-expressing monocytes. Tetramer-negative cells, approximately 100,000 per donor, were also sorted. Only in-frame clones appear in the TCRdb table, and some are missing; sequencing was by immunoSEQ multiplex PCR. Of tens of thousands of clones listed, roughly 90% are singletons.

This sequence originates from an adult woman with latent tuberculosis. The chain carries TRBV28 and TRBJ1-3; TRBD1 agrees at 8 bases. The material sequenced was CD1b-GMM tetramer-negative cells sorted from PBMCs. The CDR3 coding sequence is TGTGCCAGCAGTTTCCTAGGACAGGGCGTGAGAAACACCATATATTTT. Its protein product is CASSFLGQGVRNTIYF.